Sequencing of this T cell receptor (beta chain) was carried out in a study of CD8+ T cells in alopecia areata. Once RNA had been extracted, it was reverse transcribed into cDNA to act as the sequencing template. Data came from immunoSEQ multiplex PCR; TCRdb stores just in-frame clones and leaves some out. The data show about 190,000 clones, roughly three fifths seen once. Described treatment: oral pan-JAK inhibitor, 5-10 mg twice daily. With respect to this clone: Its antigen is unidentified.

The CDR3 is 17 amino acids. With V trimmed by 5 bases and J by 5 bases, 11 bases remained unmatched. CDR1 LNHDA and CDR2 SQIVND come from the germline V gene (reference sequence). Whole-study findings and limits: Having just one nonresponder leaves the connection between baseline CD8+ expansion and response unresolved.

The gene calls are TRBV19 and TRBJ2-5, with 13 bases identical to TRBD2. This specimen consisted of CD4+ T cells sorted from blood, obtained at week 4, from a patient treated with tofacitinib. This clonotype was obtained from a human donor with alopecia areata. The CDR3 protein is CASSPGPGLAGEETQYF. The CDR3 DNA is TGTGCCAGTAGTCCCGGTCCCGGACTAGCGGGAGAGGAGACCCAGTACTTC.